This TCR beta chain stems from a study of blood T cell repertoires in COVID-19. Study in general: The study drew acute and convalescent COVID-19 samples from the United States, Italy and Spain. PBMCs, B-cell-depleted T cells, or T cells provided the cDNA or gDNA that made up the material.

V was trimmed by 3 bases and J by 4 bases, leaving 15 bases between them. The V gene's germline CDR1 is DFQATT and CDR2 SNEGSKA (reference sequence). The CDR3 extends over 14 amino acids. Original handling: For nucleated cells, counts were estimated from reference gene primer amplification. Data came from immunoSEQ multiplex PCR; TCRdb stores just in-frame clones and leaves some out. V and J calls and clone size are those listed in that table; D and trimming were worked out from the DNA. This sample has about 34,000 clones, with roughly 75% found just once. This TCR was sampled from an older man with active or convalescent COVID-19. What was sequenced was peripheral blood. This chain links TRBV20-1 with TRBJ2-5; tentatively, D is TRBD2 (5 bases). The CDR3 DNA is TGCAGTGCTAGTTCTAGTCTCGGAGGAGAGACCCAGTACTTC. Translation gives CSASSSLGGETQYF.